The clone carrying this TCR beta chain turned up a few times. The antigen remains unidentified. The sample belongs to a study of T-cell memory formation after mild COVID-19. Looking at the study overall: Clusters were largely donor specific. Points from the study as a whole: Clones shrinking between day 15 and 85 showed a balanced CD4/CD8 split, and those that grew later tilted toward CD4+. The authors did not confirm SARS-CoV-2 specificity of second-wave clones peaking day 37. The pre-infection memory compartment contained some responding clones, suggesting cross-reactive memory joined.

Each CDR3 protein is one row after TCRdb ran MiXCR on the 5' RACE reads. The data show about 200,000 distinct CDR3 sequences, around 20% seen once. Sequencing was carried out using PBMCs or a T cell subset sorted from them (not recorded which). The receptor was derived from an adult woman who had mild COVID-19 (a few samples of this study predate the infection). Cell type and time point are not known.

CDR3 DNA: TGTGCCAGCAGGCCTCAGGGGGTTAACACCGGGGAGCTGTTTTTT. It is translated as CASRPQGVNTGELFF. The chain joins TRBV3-1 to TRBJ2-2, with TRBD1 identical over 7 bases. The CDR3 totals 15 residues. V lost 6 bases, J lost 2 bases, and 6 bases stayed unmatched. Germline lookup yields CDR1 LGHDT and CDR2 YNNKEL (reference sequence).